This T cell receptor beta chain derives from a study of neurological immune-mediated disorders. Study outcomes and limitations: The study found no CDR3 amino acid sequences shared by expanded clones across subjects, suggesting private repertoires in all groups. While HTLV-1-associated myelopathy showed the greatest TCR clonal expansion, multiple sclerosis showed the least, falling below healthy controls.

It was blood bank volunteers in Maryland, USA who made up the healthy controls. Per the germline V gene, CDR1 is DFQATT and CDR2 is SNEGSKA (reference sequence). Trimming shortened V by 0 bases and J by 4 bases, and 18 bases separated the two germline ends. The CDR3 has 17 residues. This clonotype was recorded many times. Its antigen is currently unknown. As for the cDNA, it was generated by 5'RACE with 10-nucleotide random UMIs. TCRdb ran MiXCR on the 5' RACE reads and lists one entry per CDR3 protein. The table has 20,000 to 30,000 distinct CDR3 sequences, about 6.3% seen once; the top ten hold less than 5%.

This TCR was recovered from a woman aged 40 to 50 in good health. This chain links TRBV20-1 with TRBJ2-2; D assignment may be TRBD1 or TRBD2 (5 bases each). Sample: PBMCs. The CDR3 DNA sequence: TGCAGTGCTAGAGATCCCTGGACACACGGGGCCACCGGGGAGCTGTTTTTT. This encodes CSARDPWTHGATGELFF.